The sequence of this T cell receptor beta chain was determined in a study of sequential checkpoint blockade in melanoma. General study points: In arm A, pretreatment tumor clonality was associated with response. T-cell fraction and clonality followed PD-L1 and CD8+ counts, not mutational load.

Concerning this clone: Antigen: not known.

Trimming shortened V by 1 base and J by 3 bases, and 6 bases separated the two germline ends. The CDR3 has 14 amino acids. Germline V gene lookup returns CDR1 SGHNT and CDR2 YENEEA. Treatment noted: randomized to nivolumab then ipilimumab (arm A) or the reverse (arm B). Sequenced by immunoSEQ multiplex PCR; TCRdb stores in-frame clones only, minus some. The sample has about 37,000 clones, 32% seen once; the top ten hold roughly 1.5%. This TCR was recovered from a human donor with melanoma. Sequencing was performed on tumor tissue (inferred from file names), taken from a patient given nivolumab and ipilimumab in sequence. The genes are TRBV11-3 and TRBJ2-2; D is ambiguous. DNA of the CDR3: TGTGCCAGCAGCTTAGGAGCCGACACCGGGGAGCTGTTTTTT. As protein: CASSLGADTGELFF.